A selection of T cell receptor beta chains follows, all from one sample in a study of low-dose radiotherapy and immunotherapy resistance in tumors. TCRdb redid the calling of the reads with MiXCR, one entry per CDR3 protein. The top ten clones hold roughly 6% of a sample with under 70,000 distinct CDR3 sequences, 20% to 25% of them seen once. The sequencing used PBMCs, collected before treatment. Source of these receptors: a male donor with prostate cancer. The CDR3 runs from the conserved cysteine through the conserved F or W. The D gene is left open where the match is weak. Expanded clones are given a class, and other clones once, few, many or no size at all.

clone size: -; V gene: TRBV11-1; J gene: TRBJ2-5; D gene: TRBD1; CDR3 DNA: TGTGCCAGCAGCCGCGGGACAGGGGTAATGGCGGAAGAGACCCAGTACTTC; CDR3 protein: CASSRGTGVMAEETQYF
clone size: -; V gene: TRBV7-9; J gene: TRBJ1-3; D gene: -; CDR3 DNA: TGTGCCAGCAGCCCCCGACCCAGCTCTGGAAACACTATATATTTT; CDR3 protein: CASSPRPSSGNTIYF
clone size: many; V gene: TRBV14; J gene: TRBJ1-6; D gene: -; CDR3 DNA: TGTGCCAGCAGCCAAGATTTTGGTTCACCCCTCCACTTT; CDR3 protein: CASSQDFGSPLHF
clone size: once; V gene: TRBV24-1; J gene: TRBJ2-1; D gene: TRBD2; CDR3 DNA: TGTGCCACCAGTGATCGCACTATCGGGAGGAGTGTTGAGGAGTTCTTC; CDR3 protein: CATSDRTIGRSVEEFF
clone size: many; V gene: TRBV18; J gene: TRBJ2-2; D gene: -; CDR3 DNA: TGTGCCAGCTCACCACTGGACATTAACACCGGGGAGCTGTTTTTT; CDR3 protein: CASSPLDINTGELFF
clone size: many; V gene: TRBV5-6; J gene: TRBJ1-1; D gene: -; CDR3 DNA: TGTGCCAGCAGCTTGGGGGCCGTCGGGAAGAACACTGAAGCTTTCTTT; CDR3 protein: CASSLGAVGKNTEAFF
clone size: many; V gene: TRBV11-2; J gene: TRBJ1-2; D gene: -; CDR3 DNA: TGTGCCAGCAGCTTATGGGGCAGGGTGGACGGCTACACCTTC; CDR3 protein: CASSLWGRVDGYTF
clone size: many; V gene: TRBV29-1; J gene: TRBJ2-5; D gene: -; CDR3 DNA: TGCAGCGTCCGGTACTTTATGACGGCCCAAGAGACCCAGTACTTC; CDR3 protein: CSVRYFMTAQETQYF
clone size: many; V gene: TRBV28; J gene: TRBJ2-5; D gene: -; CDR3 DNA: TGTGCCAGCAGCCTAGCAAGGAACCAGTACTTC; CDR3 protein: CASSLARNQYF
clone size: many; V gene: TRBV28; J gene: TRBJ2-4; D gene: -; CDR3 DNA: TGTGCCAGCAGTTTAGGGGGTCCTCTAGCCAAAAACATTCAGTACTTC; CDR3 protein: CASSLGGPLAKNIQYF
clone size: -; V gene: TRBV29-1; J gene: TRBJ1-1; D gene: -; CDR3 DNA: TGCAGCGGATGGACAGCCACGAACACTGAAGCTTTCTTT; CDR3 protein: CSGWTATNTEAFF
clone size: many; V gene: TRBV3-1; J gene: TRBJ2-7; D gene: TRBD2; CDR3 DNA: TGTGCCAGCAGCCAAGTCCTAGCGGGAGAGGAGCAGTACTTC; CDR3 protein: CASSQVLAGEEQYF
clone size: many; V gene: TRBV7-9; J gene: TRBJ1-1; D gene: -; CDR3 DNA: TGTGCCAGCAGCCCGACTGGAAACACTGAAGCTTTCTTT; CDR3 protein: CASSPTGNTEAFF
clone size: many; V gene: TRBV6-2/TRBV6-3; J gene: TRBJ2-7; D gene: -; CDR3 DNA: TGTGCCAGCAGTTACTCTCTGCAGTCCTACGAGCAGTACTTC; CDR3 protein: CASSYSLQSYEQYF
clone size: -; V gene: TRBV5-1; J gene: TRBJ2-1; D gene: -; CDR3 DNA: TGCGCCAGCAGCTTGGAGCCAGGAAACAATGAGCAGTTCTTC; CDR3 protein: CASSLEPGNNEQFF
clone size: many; V gene: TRBV2; J gene: TRBJ2-6; D gene: TRBD1; CDR3 DNA: TGTGCCAGCGGGGACAGGGGCCCCTCTGGGGCCAACGTCCTGACTTTC; CDR3 protein: CASGDRGPSGANVLTF
clone size: many; V gene: TRBV12-3/TRBV12-4; J gene: TRBJ1-6; D gene: -; CDR3 DNA: TGTGCCAGCAGTACGCGGACTGGGGGCTCACCCCTCCACTTT; CDR3 protein: CASSTRTGGSPLHF
clone size: many; V gene: TRBV19; J gene: TRBJ1-2; D gene: -; CDR3 DNA: TGTGCCAGCAGCCTCGACAGTAACTATGGCTACACCTTC; CDR3 protein: CASSLDSNYGYTF
clone size: many; V gene: TRBV30; J gene: TRBJ2-3; D gene: TRBD2; CDR3 DNA: TGTGCCTGGAATGGCGGGAGAGCAGATACGCAGTATTTT; CDR3 protein: CAWNGGRADTQYF
clone size: many; V gene: TRBV7-8; J gene: TRBJ1-3; D gene: -; CDR3 DNA: TGTGCCAGCAAAATAACCGACTCTGGAAACACCATATATTTT; CDR3 protein: CASKITDSGNTIYF
clone size: few; V gene: TRBV20-1; J gene: TRBJ2-7; D gene: TRBD2; CDR3 DNA: TGCAGTGCCCCCCTAGGGACTAGAAAAGAGGAGCAGTACTTC; CDR3 protein: CSAPLGTRKEEQYF
clone size: many; V gene: TRBV9; J gene: TRBJ2-5; D gene: -; CDR3 DNA: TGTGCCAGCAGCGAGCCGGGGGCCGGGGAGACCCAGTACTTC; CDR3 protein: CASSEPGAGETQYF
clone size: many; V gene: TRBV5-1; J gene: TRBJ1-1; D gene: -; CDR3 DNA: TGCGCCAGCAGCCTGGATCTACAGGTGAACACTGAAGCTTTCTTT; CDR3 protein: CASSLDLQVNTEAFF
clone size: many; V gene: TRBV6-6; J gene: TRBJ1-1; D gene: TRBD1; CDR3 DNA: TGTGCCAGCAGTTACGACAGGGGCGGATCTGAAGCTTTCTTT; CDR3 protein: CASSYDRGGSEAFF
clone size: -; V gene: TRBV21-1; J gene: TRBJ2-1; D gene: -; CDR3 DNA: TGTGCCAGCAGCCCCCCTAGCGAGAGGAGATACAATGAGCAGTTCTTC; CDR3 protein: CASSPPSERRYNEQFF
clone size: many; V gene: TRBV11-2; J gene: TRBJ2-1; D gene: -; CDR3 DNA: TGTGCCAGCAGCTTAAGTGGGGGGGCCGGGGTTTACAATGAGCAGTTCTTC; CDR3 protein: CASSLSGGAGVYNEQFF
clone size: many; V gene: TRBV29-1; J gene: TRBJ2-7; D gene: -; CDR3 DNA: TGCAGCGTTGAAGATTATGTGGGGTCGACTCGCGAGCAGTACTTC; CDR3 protein: CSVEDYVGSTREQYF
clone size: -; V gene: TRBV5-1; J gene: TRBJ2-7; D gene: -; CDR3 DNA: TGCGCCAGCAGCCTGGGGTACGGAAACTACGAGCAGTACTTC; CDR3 protein: CASSLGYGNYEQYF
clone size: many; V gene: TRBV7-6; J gene: TRBJ2-3; D gene: TRBD2; CDR3 DNA: TGTGCCAGCAGCTTATTGAGAGCGGGGGACACAGATACGCAGTATTTT; CDR3 protein: CASSLLRAGDTDTQYF
clone size: many; V gene: TRBV6-2/TRBV6-3; J gene: TRBJ2-6; D gene: -; CDR3 DNA: TGTGCCAGCAGTTACCAGAGCTCTGGGGCCAACGTCCTGACTTTC; CDR3 protein: CASSYQSSGANVLTF
clone size: many; V gene: TRBV6-2/TRBV6-3; J gene: TRBJ2-7; D gene: -; CDR3 DNA: TGTGCCAGCAGAGGCCAAAACAGGGGGGGGAACGAGCAGTACTTC; CDR3 protein: CASRGQNRGGNEQYF
clone size: -; V gene: TRBV12-3/TRBV12-4; J gene: TRBJ2-1; D gene: TRBD2; CDR3 DNA: TGTGCCAGCAGCGTGAAAGCGGGGGAAACGGTTGAGCAGTTCTTC; CDR3 protein: CASSVKAGETVEQFF
clone size: many; V gene: TRBV5-6; J gene: TRBJ1-5; D gene: -; CDR3 DNA: TGTGCCAGCAGCCAGGGACGCGCTTCCAATCAGCCCCAGCATTTT; CDR3 protein: CASSQGRASNQPQHF
clone size: few; V gene: TRBV4-1; J gene: TRBJ2-7; D gene: TRBD2; CDR3 DNA: TGCGCCAGCAGACCTATGGGACTAGCGGGAGTTGGCGAGCAGTACTTC; CDR3 protein: CASRPMGLAGVGEQYF
clone size: many; V gene: TRBV20-1; J gene: TRBJ2-7; D gene: -; CDR3 DNA: TGCAGTGCTCCCGACGGGGGCTCCTACGAGCAGTACTTC; CDR3 protein: CSAPDGGSYEQYF
clone size: many; V gene: TRBV7-8; J gene: TRBJ2-7; D gene: -; CDR3 DNA: TGTGCCAGCAGCTTGGGGGACAAGAAATACGAGCAGTACTTC; CDR3 protein: CASSLGDKKYEQYF
clone size: many; V gene: TRBV20-1; J gene: TRBJ1-4; D gene: -; CDR3 DNA: TGCAGTGCCAGCGGGGAGGGAATCGAAAAACTGTTTTTT; CDR3 protein: CSASGEGIEKLFF
clone size: many; V gene: TRBV20-1; J gene: TRBJ2-3; D gene: -; CDR3 DNA: TGCAGTGCTAGGGATCCAGGCGGGGAAAAGAAGGGAGATACGCAGTATTTT; CDR3 protein: CSARDPGGEKKGDTQYF
clone size: many; V gene: TRBV6-2/TRBV6-3; J gene: TRBJ2-2; D gene: TRBD2; CDR3 DNA: TGTGCCACCCGACTAGCGGGAATGGGGAGGACCGGGGAGCTGTTTTTT; CDR3 protein: CATRLAGMGRTGELFF
clone size: few; V gene: TRBV19; J gene: TRBJ2-3; D gene: -; CDR3 DNA: TGTGCCAGTAGTATTACGGGGGATACGCAGTATTTT; CDR3 protein: CASSITGDTQYF
clone size: many; V gene: TRBV14; J gene: TRBJ2-3; D gene: -; CDR3 DNA: TGTGCCAGCAGCCAAGCTGGAGGTACGCAGTATTTT; CDR3 protein: CASSQAGGTQYF
clone size: medium-sized; V gene: TRBV5-4; J gene: TRBJ2-1; D gene: TRBD1; CDR3 DNA: TGTGCCAGCAGCTTACAGGGGGCGCCGCGGGATGAGCAGTTCTTC; CDR3 protein: CASSLQGAPRDEQFF
clone size: many; V gene: TRBV5-1; J gene: TRBJ2-1; D gene: -; CDR3 DNA: TGCGCCAGCAGCTTGGTAGGGGGGCAAGGCAATGAGCAGTTCTTC; CDR3 protein: CASSLVGGQGNEQFF
clone size: -; V gene: TRBV12-5; J gene: TRBJ1-2; D gene: -; CDR3 DNA: TGTGCTAGTGGGAAAAGCGGTGGCTACACCTTC; CDR3 protein: CASGKSGGYTF
clone size: many; V gene: TRBV6-5; J gene: TRBJ2-3; D gene: TRBD2; CDR3 DNA: TGTGCCAGCAGCTCGACTAGCGGGAGGGCCACTTTGCCGTATTTT; CDR3 protein: CASSSTSGRATLPYF
clone size: many; V gene: TRBV29-1; J gene: TRBJ1-1; D gene: -; CDR3 DNA: TGCAGCTCCTCTCACACTGAAGCTTTCTTT; CDR3 protein: CSSSHTEAFF
clone size: -; V gene: TRBV19; J gene: TRBJ2-3; D gene: -; CDR3 DNA: TGTGCCAGTAGTTACAGCCGCACAGATACGCAGTATTTT; CDR3 protein: CASSYSRTDTQYF
clone size: once; V gene: TRBV5-1; J gene: TRBJ1-6; D gene: TRBD1; CDR3 DNA: TGTGCCAGCAGCGGGACAGGCTGGGCCCTCCACTTT; CDR3 protein: CASSGTGWALHF
clone size: few; V gene: TRBV3-1; J gene: TRBJ2-2; D gene: -; CDR3 DNA: -; CDR3 protein: CASSQDRYGELFFF
clone size: many; V gene: TRBV19; J gene: TRBJ2-7; D gene: TRBD1; CDR3 DNA: TGTGCCAGTAGTATAGGGACAGGAGGCGAGCAGTACTTC; CDR3 protein: CASSIGTGGEQYF
clone size: many; V gene: TRBV9; J gene: TRBJ2-1; D gene: -; CDR3 DNA: TGTGCCAGCAGCGAGACGCCCGGGGCCCCGCCTGGGGATGAGCAGTTCTTC; CDR3 protein: CASSETPGAPPGDEQFF
clone size: -; V gene: TRBV4-3; J gene: TRBJ2-3; D gene: TRBD1; CDR3 DNA: TGCGCCAGCAGCCTCCCCCCGGGACAGGGGGCCATCTCCTACACAGATACGCAGTATTTT; CDR3 protein: CASSLPPGQGAISYTDTQYF
clone size: many; V gene: TRBV7-9; J gene: TRBJ2-1; D gene: -; CDR3 DNA: TGTGCCAGCAGACGGTTTGTAACGAACAATGAGCAGTTCTTC; CDR3 protein: CASRRFVTNNEQFF
clone size: many; V gene: TRBV2; J gene: TRBJ2-3; D gene: -; CDR3 DNA: TGTGCCAGCAGAAAGGACACAGATACGCAGTATTTT; CDR3 protein: CASRKDTDTQYF
clone size: many; V gene: TRBV13; J gene: TRBJ2-2; D gene: -; CDR3 DNA: TGTGCCAGCAGCTCGAACGTCGATTGGCCCGGCGGGGAGCTGTTTTTT; CDR3 protein: CASSSNVDWPGGELFF
clone size: -; V gene: TRBV7-3; J gene: TRBJ2-1; D gene: -; CDR3 DNA: TGTGCCAGCAGCTTAATGGGTAGAGTGACCTACAATGAGCAGTTCTTC; CDR3 protein: CASSLMGRVTYNEQFF